This T cell receptor beta chain is from a study of blood T cell repertoires in COVID-19. This table comes from immunoSEQ multiplex PCR, and its TCRdb copy is limited to in-frame clones, with some not included. The sample contains under 450,000 clones, 70% to 90% of which appear only once. In Seattle, patients joined the study during active infection and were tracked longitudinally. Between the trimmed V and J ends, which lost 7 bases and 6 bases, there was a span of 30 bases. The CDR3 totals 18 residues. This sequence originates from a woman in her 50s with COVID-19, enrolled during active disease. The chain couples TRBV23-1 to TRBJ1-2; D is ambiguous. TRBV23-1 is treated as an ORF (open reading frame) with a function not yet certain. Sequenced: peripheral blood. CDR3 protein: CASTTTSPFGREEDGYTF. The CDR3 nucleotides are TGCGCCAGCACTACAACCTCACCGTTCGGGAGGGAGGAGGATGGCTACACCTTC.